Below, 4 T cell receptor beta chains from the same sample are listed, as sequenced in a study of T cell responses to AZD1222 COVID-19 vaccine. Produced via immunoSEQ multiplex PCR; TCRdb's table is partial and in-frame only. Of more than 150,000 clones listed, about 88% are singletons. Material: peripheral blood, obtained 28 days after the second AZD1222 dose. These receptors came from an adult who received the AZD1222 COVID-19 vaccine.

This clone appeared a few times. The J gene is TRBJ1-1, the V gene TRBV5-6; D is undetermined. From germline, CDR1 is SGHDT and CDR2 YYEEEE. The CDR3 runs to 14 residues. The V end was cut by 4 bases, the J end by 2 bases, with 12 bases between. CDR3 sequence reads: CASSPDGYNTEAFF. Written as DNA, the CDR3 is TGTGCCAGCAGCCCGGACGGGTATAACACTGAAGCTTTCTTT.

A single count supports this clone. The chain links TRBV3-1 (or the pseudogene TRBV3-2) to TRBJ2-2; 7 bases line up with TRBD2. V lost 7 bases to trimming and J lost 4 bases; unmatched junction nucleotides: 6. The CDR3 is made up of 14 amino acids. The V gene's germline CDR1 is LGHDT and CDR2 YNNKEL (reference sequence). The CDR3 spells CASIAGGSTGELFF. The CDR3 DNA sequence: TGTGCCAGCATCGCCGGGGGGTCCACCGGGGAGCTGTTTTTT.

This clone has a single count. This chain uses TRBV27 with TRBJ1-2; tentative D call: TRBD1 (5 bases). Trimming removed 4 bases at V and 2 bases at J, with 8 bases between. The V gene's germline CDR1 is MNHEY and CDR2 SMNVEV (reference sequence). The CDR3 runs to 13 residues. This CDR3 reads CASSSPGNYGYTF. CDR3 bases: TGTGCCAGCAGTTCCCCAGGGAACTATGGCTACACCTTC.

The chain is built from TRBV19 and TRBJ2-7; 7 nucleotides align to TRBD1. The CDR3 sequence is 14 residues long. Looked up from germline, CDR1 is LNHDA and CDR2 is SQIVND (reference sequence). Trimming took 8 bases from V and 5 from J; bases not matched to a gene: 12. The CDR3 is CASRPDRAANEQYF. DNA for the CDR3: TGTGCCAGTCGGCCCGACAGGGCAGCCAACGAGCAGTACTTC.